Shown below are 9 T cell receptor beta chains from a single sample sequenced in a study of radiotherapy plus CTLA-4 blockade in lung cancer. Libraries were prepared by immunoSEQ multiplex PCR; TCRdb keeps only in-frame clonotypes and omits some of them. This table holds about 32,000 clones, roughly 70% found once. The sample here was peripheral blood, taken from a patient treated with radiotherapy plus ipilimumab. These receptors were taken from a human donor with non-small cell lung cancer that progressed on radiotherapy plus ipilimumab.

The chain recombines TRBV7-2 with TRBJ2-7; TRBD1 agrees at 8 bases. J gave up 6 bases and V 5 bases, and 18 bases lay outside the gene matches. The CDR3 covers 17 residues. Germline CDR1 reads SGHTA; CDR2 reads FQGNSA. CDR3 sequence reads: CASSPGARGPFPVEQYF. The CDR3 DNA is TGTGCCAGCAGCCCCGGAGCCAGGGGGCCTTTTCCTGTCGAGCAGTACTTC.

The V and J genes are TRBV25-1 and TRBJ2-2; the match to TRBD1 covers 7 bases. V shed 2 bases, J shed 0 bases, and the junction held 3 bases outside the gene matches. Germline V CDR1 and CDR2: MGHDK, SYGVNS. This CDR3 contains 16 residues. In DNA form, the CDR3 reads TGTGCCAGCAGTGAAGAGGGGACAGCGAACACCGGGGAGCTGTTTTTT. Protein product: CASSEEGTANTGELFF. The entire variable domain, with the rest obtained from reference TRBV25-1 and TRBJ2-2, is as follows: EADIYQTPRYLVIGTGKKITLECSQTMGHDKMYWYQQDPGMELHLIHYSYGVNSTEKGDLSSESTVSRIRTEHFPLTLESARPSHTSQYLCASSEEGTANTGELFFGEGSRLTVL.

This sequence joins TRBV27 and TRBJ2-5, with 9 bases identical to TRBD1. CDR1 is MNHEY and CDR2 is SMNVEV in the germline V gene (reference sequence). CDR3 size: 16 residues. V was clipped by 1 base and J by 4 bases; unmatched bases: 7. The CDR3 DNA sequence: TGTGCCAGCAGTTTATATGGGACAGGGCTTGGAGAGACCCAGTACTTC. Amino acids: CASSLYGTGLGETQYF.

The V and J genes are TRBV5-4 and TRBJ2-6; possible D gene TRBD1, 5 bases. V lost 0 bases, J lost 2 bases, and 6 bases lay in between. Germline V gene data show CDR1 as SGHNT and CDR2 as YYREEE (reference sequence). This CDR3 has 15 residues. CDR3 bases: TGTGCCAGCAGCTTGGAAGGGGCTGGGGCCAACGTCCTGACTTTC. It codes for CASSLEGAGANVLTF.

The CDR3 spells CAWDQGTEAFF. In DNA, the CDR3 is TGTGCCTGGGACCAGGGGACTGAAGCTTTCTTT. The J gene is TRBJ1-1, the V gene TRBV30, with D perhaps TRBD1 (6 bases). Germline-derived CDR1 and CDR2 are GTSNPN and SVGIG (reference sequence). V was trimmed by 5 bases and J by 5 bases, leaving 9 bases between them. This CDR3 is built from 11 residues. Full variable domain (remainder filled in from reference TRBV30 and TRBJ1-1): SQTIHQWPATLVQPVGSPLSLECTVEGTSNPNLYWYRQAAGRGLQLLFYSVGIGQISSEVPQNLSASRPQDRQFILSSKKLLLSDSGFYLCAWDQGTEAFFGQGTRLTVV.

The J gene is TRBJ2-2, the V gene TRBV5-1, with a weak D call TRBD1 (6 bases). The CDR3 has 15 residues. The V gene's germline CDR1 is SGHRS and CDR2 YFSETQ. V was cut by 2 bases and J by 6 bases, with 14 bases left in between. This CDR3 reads CASSFSQGGAGELFF. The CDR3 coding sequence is TGCGCCAGCAGCTTCTCACAGGGTGGCGCCGGGGAGCTGTTTTTT.

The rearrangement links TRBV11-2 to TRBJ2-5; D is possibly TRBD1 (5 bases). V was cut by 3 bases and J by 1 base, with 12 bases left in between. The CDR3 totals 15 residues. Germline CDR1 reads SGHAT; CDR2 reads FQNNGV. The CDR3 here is CASSFSATAQETQYF. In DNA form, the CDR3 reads TGTGCCAGCAGCTTTTCTGCGACAGCCCAAGAGACCCAGTACTTC.

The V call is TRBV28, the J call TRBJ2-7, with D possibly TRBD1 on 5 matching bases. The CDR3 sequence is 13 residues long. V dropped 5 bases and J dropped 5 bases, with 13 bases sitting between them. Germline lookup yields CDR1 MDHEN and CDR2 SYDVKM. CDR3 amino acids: CASSTRAVDEQYF. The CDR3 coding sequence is TGTGCCAGCAGTACCAGGGCAGTCGACGAGCAGTACTTC.

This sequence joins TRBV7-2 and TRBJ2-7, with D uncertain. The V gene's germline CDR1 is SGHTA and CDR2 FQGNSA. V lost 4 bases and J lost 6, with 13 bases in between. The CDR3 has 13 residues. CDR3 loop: CASSSTPGFEQYF. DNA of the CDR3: TGTGCCAGCAGCTCCACCCCGGGTTTCGAGCAGTACTTC.